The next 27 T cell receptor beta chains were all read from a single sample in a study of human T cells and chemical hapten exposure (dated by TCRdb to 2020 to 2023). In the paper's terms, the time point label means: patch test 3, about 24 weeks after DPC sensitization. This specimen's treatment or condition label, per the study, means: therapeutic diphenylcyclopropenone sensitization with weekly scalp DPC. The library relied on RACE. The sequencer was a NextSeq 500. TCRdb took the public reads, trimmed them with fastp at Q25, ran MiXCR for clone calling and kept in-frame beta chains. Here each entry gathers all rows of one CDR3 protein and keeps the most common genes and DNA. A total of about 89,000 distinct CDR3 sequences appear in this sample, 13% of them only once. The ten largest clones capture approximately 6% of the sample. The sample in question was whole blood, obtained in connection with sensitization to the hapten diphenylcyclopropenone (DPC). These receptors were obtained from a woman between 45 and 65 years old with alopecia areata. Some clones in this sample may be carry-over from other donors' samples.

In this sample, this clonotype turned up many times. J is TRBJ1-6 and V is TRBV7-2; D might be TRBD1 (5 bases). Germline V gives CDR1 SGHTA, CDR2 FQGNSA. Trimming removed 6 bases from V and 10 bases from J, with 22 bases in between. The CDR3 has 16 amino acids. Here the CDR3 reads CASSFRPHLGDSPLHF. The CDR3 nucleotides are TGTGCCAGCAGTTTCAGGCCCCACTTGGGGGACTCACCCCTCCACTTT. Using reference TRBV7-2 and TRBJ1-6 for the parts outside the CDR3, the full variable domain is GAGVSQSPSNKVTEKGKDVELRCDPISGHTALYWYRQSLGQGLEFLIYFQGNSAPDKSGLPSDRFSAERTGGSVSTLTIQRTQQEDSAVYLCASSFRPHLGDSPLHFGNGTRLTVT.

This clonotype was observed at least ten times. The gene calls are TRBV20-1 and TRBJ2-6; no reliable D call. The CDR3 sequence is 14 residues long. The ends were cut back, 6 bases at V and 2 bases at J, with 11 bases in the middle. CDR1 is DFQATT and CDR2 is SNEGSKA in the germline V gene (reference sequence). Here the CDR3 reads CSAPSMAGANVLTF. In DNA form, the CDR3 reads TGCAGTGCCCCTAGTATGGCTGGGGCCAACGTCCTGACTTTC.

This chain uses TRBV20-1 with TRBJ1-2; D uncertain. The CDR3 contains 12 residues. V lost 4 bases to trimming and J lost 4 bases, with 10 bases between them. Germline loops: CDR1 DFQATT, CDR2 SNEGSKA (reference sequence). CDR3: CSANTVVYGYTF. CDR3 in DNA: TGCAGTGCTAACACCGTGGTCTATGGCTACACCTTC.

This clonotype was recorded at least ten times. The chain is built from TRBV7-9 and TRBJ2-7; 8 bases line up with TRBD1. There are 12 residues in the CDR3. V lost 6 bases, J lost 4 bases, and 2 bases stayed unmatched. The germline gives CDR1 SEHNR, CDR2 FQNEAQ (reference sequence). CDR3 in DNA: TGTGCCAGCAGTCGGACAGGGTACGAGCAGTACTTC. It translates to CASSRTGYEQYF.

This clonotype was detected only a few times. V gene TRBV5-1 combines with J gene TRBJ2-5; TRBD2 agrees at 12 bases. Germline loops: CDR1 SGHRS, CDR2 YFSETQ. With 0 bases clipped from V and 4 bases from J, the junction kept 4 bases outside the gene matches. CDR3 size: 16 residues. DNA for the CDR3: TGCGCCAGCAGCTTGGCAACTAGCGGGAGGCCAGAGACCCAGTACTTC. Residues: CASSLATSGRPETQYF. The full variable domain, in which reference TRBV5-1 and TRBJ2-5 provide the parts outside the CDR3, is KAGVTQTPRYLIKTRGQQVTLSCSPISGHRSVSWYQQTPGQGLQFLFEYFSETQRNKGNFPGRFSGRQFSNSRSEMNVSTLELGDSALYLCASSLATSGRPETQYFGPGTRLLVL.

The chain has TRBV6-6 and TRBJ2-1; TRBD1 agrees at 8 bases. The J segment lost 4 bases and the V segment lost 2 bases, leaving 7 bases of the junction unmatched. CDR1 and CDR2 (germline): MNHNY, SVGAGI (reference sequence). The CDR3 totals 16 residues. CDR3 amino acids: CASSYGQGALYNEQFF. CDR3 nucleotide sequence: TGTGCCAGCAGTTACGGGCAGGGGGCGCTTTACAATGAGCAGTTCTTC.

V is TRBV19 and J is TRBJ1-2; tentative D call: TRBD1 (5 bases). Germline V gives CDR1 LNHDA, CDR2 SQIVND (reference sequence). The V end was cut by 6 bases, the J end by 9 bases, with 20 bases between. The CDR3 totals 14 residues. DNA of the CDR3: TGTGCCAGTAGCCGGATAATGGACGGGGGACGCTACACCTTC. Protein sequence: CASSRIMDGGRYTF. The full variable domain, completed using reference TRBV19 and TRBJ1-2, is DGGITQSPKYLFRKEGQNVTLSCEQNLNHDAMYWYRQDPGQGLRLIYYSQIVNDFQKGDIAEGYSVSREKKESFPLTVTSAQKNPTAFYLCASSRIMDGGRYTFGSGTRLTVV.

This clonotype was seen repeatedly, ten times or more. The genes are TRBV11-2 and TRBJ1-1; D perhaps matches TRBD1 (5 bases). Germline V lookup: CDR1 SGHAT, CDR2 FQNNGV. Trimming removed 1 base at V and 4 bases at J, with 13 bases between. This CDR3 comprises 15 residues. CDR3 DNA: TGTGCCAGCAGCTTAGTTGCAGGGCCGAGCACTGAAGCTTTCTTT. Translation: CASSLVAGPSTEAFF.

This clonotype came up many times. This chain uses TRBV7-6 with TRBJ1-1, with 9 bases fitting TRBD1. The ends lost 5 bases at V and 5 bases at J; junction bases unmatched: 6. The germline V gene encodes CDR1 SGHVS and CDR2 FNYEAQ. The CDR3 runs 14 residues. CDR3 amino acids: CASSPRTGVTEAFF. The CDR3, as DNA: TGTGCCAGCAGCCCTAGGACAGGGGTTACTGAAGCTTTCTTT.

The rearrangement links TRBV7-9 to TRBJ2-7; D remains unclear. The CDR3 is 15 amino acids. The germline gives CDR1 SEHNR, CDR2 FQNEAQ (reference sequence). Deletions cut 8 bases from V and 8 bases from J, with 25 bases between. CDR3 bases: TGTGCCAGCGAAAGTCCGGCCCTCTGGGGAAGTAAGCAGTACTTC. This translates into CASESPALWGSKQYF.

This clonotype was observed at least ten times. DNA of the CDR3: TGTGCCAGCAGCTTAATGGCCAGCGTTACAGATACGCAGTATTTT. Its translation: CASSLMASVTDTQYF. The chain couples TRBV7-3 to TRBJ2-3; the D is unclear. The germline CDR1 and CDR2 sequences are SGHTA and FQGTGA. The CDR3 spans 15 residues. V was clipped by 1 base and J by 3 bases, with 11 bases between them.

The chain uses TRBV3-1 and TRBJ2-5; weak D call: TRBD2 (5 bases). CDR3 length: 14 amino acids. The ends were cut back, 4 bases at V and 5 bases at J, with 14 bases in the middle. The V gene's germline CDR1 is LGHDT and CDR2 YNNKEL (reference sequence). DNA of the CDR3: TGTGCCAGCAGCCCCCGGACTGGCCGGGAGACCCAGTACTTC. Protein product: CASSPRTGRETQYF.

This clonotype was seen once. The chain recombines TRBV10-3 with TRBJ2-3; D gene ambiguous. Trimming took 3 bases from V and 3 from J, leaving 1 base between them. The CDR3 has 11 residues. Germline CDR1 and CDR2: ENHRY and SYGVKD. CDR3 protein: CAISETDTQYF. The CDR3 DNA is TGTGCCATCAGTGAAACAGATACGCAGTATTTT.

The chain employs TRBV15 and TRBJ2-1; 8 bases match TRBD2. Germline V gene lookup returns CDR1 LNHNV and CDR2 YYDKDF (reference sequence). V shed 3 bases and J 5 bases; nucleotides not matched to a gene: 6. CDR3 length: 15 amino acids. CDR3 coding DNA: TGTGCCACCAGCAGGCTCTCAGCGGGGGACAATGAGCAGTTCTTC. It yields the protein CATSRLSAGDNEQFF.

CDR3: CASSAGHNEQFF. Here the CDR3 DNA reads TGTGCCAGCAGCGCGGGCCACAATGAGCAGTTCTTC. The rearrangement uses TRBV11-2 and TRBJ2-1; weak D call: TRBD2 (5 bases). The V end lost 5 bases, the J end lost 5 bases, and 7 bases lay between the germline ends. This CDR3 contains 12 residues. Germline V lookup: CDR1 SGHAT, CDR2 FQNNGV.

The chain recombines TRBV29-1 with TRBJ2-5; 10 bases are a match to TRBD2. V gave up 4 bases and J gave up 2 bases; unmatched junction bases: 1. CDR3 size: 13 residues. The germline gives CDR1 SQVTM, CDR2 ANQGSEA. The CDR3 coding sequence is TGCAGCGTTGTGGGACTAGCGCAAGAGACCCAGTACTTC. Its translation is CSVVGLAQETQYF.

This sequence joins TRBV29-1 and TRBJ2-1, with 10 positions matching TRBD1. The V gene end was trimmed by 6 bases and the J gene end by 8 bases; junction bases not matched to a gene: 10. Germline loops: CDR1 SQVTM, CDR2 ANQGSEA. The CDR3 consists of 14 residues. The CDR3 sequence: CSVIVGTGADEQFF. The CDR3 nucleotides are TGCAGCGTGATCGTCGGGACAGGGGCTGATGAGCAGTTCTTC.

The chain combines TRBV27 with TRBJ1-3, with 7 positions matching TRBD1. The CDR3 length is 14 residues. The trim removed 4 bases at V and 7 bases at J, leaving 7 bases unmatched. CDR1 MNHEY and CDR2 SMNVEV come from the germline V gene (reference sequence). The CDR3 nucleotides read TGTGCCAGCAGTTCCGTCGACAGGGCTAACACCATATATTTT. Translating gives CASSSVDRANTIYF.

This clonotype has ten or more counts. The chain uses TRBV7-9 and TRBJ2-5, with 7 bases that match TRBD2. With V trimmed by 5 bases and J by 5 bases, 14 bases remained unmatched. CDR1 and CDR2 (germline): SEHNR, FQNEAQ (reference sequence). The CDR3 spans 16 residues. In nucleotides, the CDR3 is TGTGCCAGCAGCACCTTCAGCGGGGCGGACCGGGAGACCCAGTACTTC. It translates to CASSTFSGADRETQYF.

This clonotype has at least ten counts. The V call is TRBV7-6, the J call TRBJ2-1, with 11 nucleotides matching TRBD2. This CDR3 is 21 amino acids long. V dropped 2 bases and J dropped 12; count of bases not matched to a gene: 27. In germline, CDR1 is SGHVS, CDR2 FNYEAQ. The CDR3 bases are TGTGCCAGCAGCTTATATCTAGCGGGAGGCCCCTCGGGTCACATCGGTTCTGGGCAGTTCTTC. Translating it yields CASSLYLAGGPSGHIGSGQFF.

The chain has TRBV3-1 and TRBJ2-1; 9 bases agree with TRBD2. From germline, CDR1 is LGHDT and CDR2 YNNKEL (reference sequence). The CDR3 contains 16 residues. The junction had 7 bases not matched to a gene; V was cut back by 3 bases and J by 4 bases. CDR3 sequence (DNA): TGTGCCAGCAGCCATTATAGCGGGAGTTCATACAATGAGCAGTTCTTC. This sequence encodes CASSHYSGSSYNEQFF.

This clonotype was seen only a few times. In nucleotides, the CDR3 is TGTGCCAGCAGCCTCGGTCAGGGTAGACTTCGCACAGATACGCAGTATTTT. Translation: CASSLGQGRLRTDTQYF. The chain carries TRBV7-8 and TRBJ2-3; D is perhaps TRBD1 (5 bases). The germline V gene has CDR1 SGHVS and CDR2 FQNEAQ. The CDR3 loop spans 17 amino acids. Trimming shortened V by 5 bases and J by 1 base, and 19 bases separated the two germline ends.

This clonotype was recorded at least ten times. The CDR3 DNA reads as TGCAGCGTTTCCCTCCAGGGGGCGGGCACTGAAGCTTTCTTT. This sequence encodes CSVSLQGAGTEAFF. The V and J genes are TRBV29-1 and TRBJ1-1; 8 nucleotides agree with TRBD1. The germline CDR1 and CDR2 sequences are SQVTM and ANQGSEA. V trimming: 5 bases; J trimming: 4 bases; junction bases outside the gene matches: 9. The CDR3 totals 14 residues.

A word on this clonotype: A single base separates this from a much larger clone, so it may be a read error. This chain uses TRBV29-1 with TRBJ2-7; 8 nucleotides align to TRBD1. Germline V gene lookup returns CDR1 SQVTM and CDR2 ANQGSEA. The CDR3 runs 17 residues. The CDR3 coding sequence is TGCAGCGCTGAAGCCGTAGCCCCCGGGACAGGATCGTACGAGCAGTACTTC. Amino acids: CSAEAVAPGTGSYEQYF.

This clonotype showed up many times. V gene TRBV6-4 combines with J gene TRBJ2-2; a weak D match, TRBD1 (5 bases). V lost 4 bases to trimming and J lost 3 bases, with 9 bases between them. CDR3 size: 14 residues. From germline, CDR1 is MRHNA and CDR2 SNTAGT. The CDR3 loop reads CASSAQVDTGELFF. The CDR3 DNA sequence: TGTGCCAGCAGTGCACAGGTCGACACCGGGGAGCTGTTTTTT.

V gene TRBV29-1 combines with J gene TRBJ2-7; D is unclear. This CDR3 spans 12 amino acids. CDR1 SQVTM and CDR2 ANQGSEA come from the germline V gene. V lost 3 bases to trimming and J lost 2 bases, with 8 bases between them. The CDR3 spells CSVEAGPYEQYF. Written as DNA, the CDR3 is TGCAGCGTTGAGGCAGGCCCCTACGAGCAGTACTTC.

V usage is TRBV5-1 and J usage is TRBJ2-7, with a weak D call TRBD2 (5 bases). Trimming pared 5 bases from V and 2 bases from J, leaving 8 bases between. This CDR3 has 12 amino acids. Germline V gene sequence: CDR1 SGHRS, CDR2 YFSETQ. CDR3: CASRAAAYEQYF. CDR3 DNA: TGCGCCAGCAGAGCGGCTGCCTACGAGCAGTACTTC.